These 20 T cell receptor beta chains were all obtained from the same sample, sequenced in a study of T cells in Graves' hyperthyroidism and ophthalmopathy. RNA transcripts yielded amplified TCR beta CDR3 regions. Researchers ran a first-round RT-PCR on the TCR CDR3 using the HTBI primer set. MiXCR, applied by TCRdb to the multiplex PCR reads, yields one record per CDR3 protein. The table records 500,000 to 550,000 distinct CDR3 sequences, about 20% of them present only once. The material sequenced was blood. Source of these receptors: a man in his forties with Graves' ophthalmopathy.

This clonotype appeared many times. The chain uses TRBV30 and TRBJ1-1, with D uncertain. The length of the CDR3 is 11 residues. V gave up 4 bases and J gave up 10 bases, with 13 bases separating them. Germline-derived CDR1 and CDR2 are GTSNPN and SVGIG (reference sequence). The CDR3 loop is CAWNRRRGAFF. For the CDR3, the DNA is TGTGCCTGGAACCGCAGACGAGGAGCTTTCTTT.

This clonotype was seen repeatedly, ten times or more. The chain has TRBV11-2 and TRBJ2-7; TRBD2 matches at 7 bases. The J segment lost 3 bases and the V segment lost 5 bases, leaving 7 bases of the junction unmatched. Germline V CDR1 and CDR2: SGHAT, FQNNGV. There are 14 residues in the CDR3. The CDR3 coding sequence is TGTGCCAGCAGCCCTCTAGCGGCCGTCTACGAGCAGTACTTC. This encodes CASSPLAAVYEQYF. The whole variable domain, filled in from reference TRBV11-2 and TRBJ2-7, reads EAGVAQSPRYKIIEKRQSVAFWCNPISGHATLYWYQQILGQGPKLLIQFQNNGVVDDSQLPKDRFSAERLKGVDSTLKIQPAKLEDSAVYLCASSPLAAVYEQYFGPGTRLTVT.

This clonotype was recorded many times. The CDR3 loop reads CASSGGAWGSDEQYF. Here the CDR3 DNA reads TGTGCCAGCAGCGGGGGGGCATGGGGGTCCGACGAGCAGTACTTC. V usage is TRBV7-9 and J usage is TRBJ2-7; possible D gene TRBD2, 7 bases. Per germline, CDR1 SEHNR and CDR2 FQNEAQ (reference sequence). The CDR3 has 15 amino acids. Trimming removed 5 bases from V and 5 bases from J, with 19 bases in between.

The chain joins TRBV3-1 to TRBJ1-6; TRBD1 matches 9 bases. Germline loops: CDR1 LGHDT, CDR2 YNNKEL (reference sequence). CDR3 length equals 14 residues. V lost 5 bases, J lost 7 bases, and 3 bases stayed unmatched. CDR3 sequence (DNA): TGTGCCAGCAGCACAACAGGGGGCAATTCACCCCTCCACTTT. This codes for CASSTTGGNSPLHF.

This clonotype appeared a few times. The chain employs TRBV28 and TRBJ2-1, with D perhaps being TRBD1 or TRBD2 (7 bases each). Germline V gene lookup returns CDR1 MDHEN and CDR2 SYDVKM. The CDR3 covers 15 residues. V was trimmed by 8 bases and J by 8 bases, leaving 22 bases between them. The CDR3 sequence is CASFPPGGARDEQFF. The DNA for the CDR3 is TGTGCCAGCTTTCCCCCAGGGGGGGCCCGCGATGAGCAGTTCTTC.

This clonotype appeared many times. The chain combines TRBV3-1 with TRBJ2-5; the D is unclear. Per the germline V gene, CDR1 is LGHDT and CDR2 is YNNKEL (reference sequence). The CDR3 loop spans 12 amino acids. Trimming removed 1 base from V and 4 bases from J, with 4 bases in between. The CDR3 nucleotides are TGTGCCAGCAGCCAAGGAGGAGAGACCCAGTACTTC. Its translation: CASSQGGETQYF.

V usage is TRBV10-3 and J usage is TRBJ1-2; a possible D gene is TRBD1 (5 bases). Trimming stripped 0 bases from V and 0 bases from J, with 8 bases between. Germline V gene lookup returns CDR1 ENHRY and CDR2 SYGVKD. This CDR3 spans 15 amino acids. The CDR3 sequence: CAISESVRANYGYTF. CDR3 in DNA: TGTGCCATCAGTGAGTCTGTCAGGGCTAACTATGGCTACACCTTC.

There are many counts of this clonotype. This chain links TRBV28 with TRBJ2-3, with 14 bases fitting TRBD2. The CDR3 spans 22 residues. V trimming: 6 bases; J trimming: 1 base; junction bases outside the gene matches: 21. Germline V gene data show CDR1 as MDHEN and CDR2 as SYDVKM. The chain's CDR3 is CASSSNPATSGRATIGTDTQYF. CDR3 DNA: TGTGCCAGCAGCTCAAACCCTGCGACTAGCGGGAGGGCTACTATTGGCACAGATACGCAGTATTTT.

On this clonotype: This may stem from a read error, because a much larger clone lies one nucleotide away. The chain recombines TRBV6-2 or TRBV6-3 with TRBJ1-2; D gene uncertain. Germline CDR1 MNHEY, CDR2 SVGEGT. The CDR3 is made up of 12 amino acids. V shed 2 bases and J shed 10 bases, with 11 bases lying between them. The CDR3 here is CASSYEGRDYTF. The CDR3 nucleotides read TGTGCCAGCAGTTACGAAGGGCGCGACTACACCTTC.

Ten or more counts support this clonotype. The chain has TRBV2 and TRBJ1-5, with no clear D. CDR1 SNHLY and CDR2 FYNNEI come from the germline V gene. The V end lost 4 bases, the J end lost 6 bases, and 4 bases lay between the germline ends. This CDR3 is 11 amino acids long. CDR3 amino acids: CASSVGQPQHF. As DNA, the CDR3 is TGTGCCAGCAGTGTGGGTCAGCCCCAGCATTTT. The full variable domain, with the rest looked up from reference TRBV2 and TRBJ1-5, is EPEVTQTPSHQVTQMGQEVILRCVPISNHLYFYWYRQILGQKVEFLVSFYNNEISEKSEIFDDQFSVERPDGSNFTLKIRSTKLEDSAMYFCASSVGQPQHFGDGTRLSIL.

The chain couples TRBV9 to TRBJ2-1, with D perhaps matching TRBD1 or TRBD2 (5 bases each). Germline values: CDR1 SGDLS, CDR2 YYNGEE. V was trimmed by 4 bases and J by 0 bases, leaving 14 bases between them. The CDR3 is made up of 16 amino acids. In DNA, the CDR3 is TGTGCCAGCAGCCCGAAGGGGACGAGCTCCTACAATGAGCAGTTCTTC. This translates into CASSPKGTSSYNEQFF.

The rearrangement links TRBV2 to TRBJ2-5; 7 bases line up with TRBD2. Germline V CDR1 and CDR2: SNHLY, FYNNEI. This CDR3 is built from 14 residues. V shed 10 bases and J 4 bases; nucleotides not matched to a gene: 12. CDR3 loop: CATRTAGRGETQYF. CDR3 coding DNA: TGTGCCACCAGAACCGCAGGGAGGGGAGAGACCCAGTACTTC. The whole variable domain, remainder taken from reference TRBV2 and TRBJ2-5, is EPEVTQTPSHQVTQMGQEVILRCVPISNHLYFYWYRQILGQKVEFLVSFYNNEISEKSEIFDDQFSVERPDGSNFTLKIRSTKLEDSAMYFCATRTAGRGETQYFGPGTRLLVL.

On this clonotype: A much bigger clone sits one base away, suggesting this may be a read error. It is likely a read error, because the conserved phenylalanine at the end of the CDR3 is missing. The chain couples TRBV5-1 to TRBJ1-1; 8 nucleotides match TRBD1. The V and J ends lost 0 bases and 3 bases, in that order; junction bases with no gene match: 4. This CDR3 contains 15 residues. Germline V CDR1 and CDR2: SGHRS, YFSETQ. The CDR3 reads CASSLAQTGDTEAFS. The CDR3 DNA reads as TGCGCCAGCAGCTTGGCCCAGACAGGGGACACTGAAGCTTTCTCT.

This chain joins TRBV6-1 and TRBJ2-5; D tentatively fits TRBD1 or TRBD2 (5 bases each). Germline V CDR1 and CDR2: MNHNS, SASEGT. Deletions cut 8 bases from V and 1 base from J, with 20 bases between. CDR3 length: 16 residues. As DNA, the CDR3 is TGTGCCAGCGGTCAACACGGGACGTCCTTCCAAGAGACCCAGTACTTC. It specifies CASGQHGTSFQETQYF.

The chain employs TRBV6-2 or TRBV6-3 and TRBJ1-4, with TRBD1 as a possible D gene (5 bases). Germline CDR1 and CDR2: MNHEY and SVGEGT. CDR3 length equals 14 residues. V lost 2 bases and J lost 5, with 9 bases in between. This CDR3 is CASSYGGKNEKLFF. The CDR3 nucleotides read TGTGCCAGCAGTTACGGGGGAAAGAATGAAAAACTGTTTTTT.

The chain combines TRBV28 with TRBJ1-3, with D tentatively TRBD1 (6 bases). The germline V gene has CDR1 MDHEN and CDR2 SYDVKM. The CDR3 loop spans 15 amino acids. Deletions cut 4 bases from V and 1 base from J, with 11 bases between. The DNA of the CDR3 is TGTGCCAGCAGTTCGGGACATCTATCTGGAAACACCATATATTTT. Its translation is CASSSGHLSGNTIYF. Looking up the rest from reference TRBV28 and TRBJ1-3 gives the full variable domain: DVKVTQSSRYLVKRTGEKVFLECVQDMDHENMFWYRQDPGLGLRLIYFSYDVKMKEKGDIPEGYSVSREKKERFSLILESASTNQTSMYLCASSSGHLSGNTIYFGEGSWLTVV.

The rearrangement uses TRBV7-9 and TRBJ1-1; D uncertain. CDR1 is SEHNR and CDR2 is FQNEAQ in the germline V gene (reference sequence). V was clipped by 3 bases and J by 1 base, with 12 bases between them. This CDR3 comprises 15 residues. The CDR3 coding sequence is TGTGCCAGCAGCTTCTTGGAGATGGGGAACACTGAAGCTTTCTTT. As protein: CASSFLEMGNTEAFF.

The chain employs TRBV27 and TRBJ2-7; 7 bases map to TRBD1. Germline V lookup: CDR1 MNHEY, CDR2 SMNVEV (reference sequence). The CDR3 has 14 residues. With V trimmed by 6 bases and J by 0 bases, 5 bases remained unmatched. The CDR3 reads CASRGTAVSYEQYF. CDR3 coding DNA: TGTGCCAGCAGGGGGACAGCCGTCTCCTACGAGCAGTACTTC.

This sequence joins TRBV11-2 and TRBJ2-3, with D unresolved. This CDR3 is 13 amino acids long. Trimming removed 5 bases from V and 3 bases from J, with 9 bases in between. The V gene's germline CDR1 is SGHAT and CDR2 FQNNGV. CDR3 in amino acids: CASSLTVTDTQYF. As DNA, the CDR3 is TGTGCCAGCAGCCTAACAGTGACAGATACGCAGTATTTT.

The J gene is TRBJ2-3, the V gene TRBV2, with D possibly being TRBD2 (5 bases). The V end lost 2 bases, the J end lost 8 bases, and 11 bases lay between the germline ends. This CDR3 is 13 amino acids long. Germline V gives CDR1 SNHLY, CDR2 FYNNEI. The CDR3 region has the DNA TGTGCCAGCAGTGAACTACGGACTGGTACGCAGTATTTT. Protein: CASSELRTGTQYF.